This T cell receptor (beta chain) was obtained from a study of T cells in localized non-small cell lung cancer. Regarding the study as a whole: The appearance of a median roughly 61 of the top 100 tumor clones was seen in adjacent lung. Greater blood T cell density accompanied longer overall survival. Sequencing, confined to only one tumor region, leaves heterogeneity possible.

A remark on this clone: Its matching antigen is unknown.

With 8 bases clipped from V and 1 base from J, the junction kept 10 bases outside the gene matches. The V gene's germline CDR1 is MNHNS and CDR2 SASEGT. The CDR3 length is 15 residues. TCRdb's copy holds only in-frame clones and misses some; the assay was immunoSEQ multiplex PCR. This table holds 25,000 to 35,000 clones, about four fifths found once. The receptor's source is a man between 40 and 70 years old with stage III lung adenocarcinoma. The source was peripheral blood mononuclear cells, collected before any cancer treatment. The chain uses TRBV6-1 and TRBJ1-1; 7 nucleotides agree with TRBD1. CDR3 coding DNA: TGTGCCAGCGTGCAGGGGGGAACTTCGAACACTGAAGCTTTCTTT. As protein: CASVQGGTSNTEAFF.